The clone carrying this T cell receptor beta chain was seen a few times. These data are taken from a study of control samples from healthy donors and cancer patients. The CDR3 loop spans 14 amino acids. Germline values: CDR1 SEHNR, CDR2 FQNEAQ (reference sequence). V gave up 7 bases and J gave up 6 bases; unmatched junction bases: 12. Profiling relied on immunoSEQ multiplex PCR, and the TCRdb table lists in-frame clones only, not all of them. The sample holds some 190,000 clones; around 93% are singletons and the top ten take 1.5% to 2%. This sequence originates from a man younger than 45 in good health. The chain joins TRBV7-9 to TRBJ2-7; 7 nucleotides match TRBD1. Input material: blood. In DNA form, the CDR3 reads TGTGCCAGCATCGAAGGGGGCGGCTCGAGCGAGCAGTACTTC. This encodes CASIEGGGSSEQYF.